The rows below give T cell receptor beta chains drawn from one sample of a study of T cells in Graves' hyperthyroidism and ophthalmopathy. From the multiplex PCR reads, TCRdb called clonotypes with MiXCR, one entry per CDR3 protein. The sample consists of around 260,000 distinct CDR3 sequences, less than 30% of them appearing once. The sequencing sample was made of blood. The receptors here all came from a man aged 35 to 55 with Graves' hyperthyroidism that later progressed to Graves' ophthalmopathy. The CDR3 runs from the conserved cysteine through the conserved F or W. D genes are given only for firm matches. Clone size, where shown, is once, few, many, or a class for clones that have expanded.

v_gene: TRBV27; j_gene: TRBJ1-5; abundance: many; d_gene: -; CDR3nt: TGTGCCAGCAGTTGGGGCAGCACAAATCAGCCCCAGCATTTT; CDR3aa: CASSWGSTNQPQHF
v_gene: TRBV10-3; j_gene: TRBJ1-2; abundance: many; d_gene: TRBD1; CDR3nt: TGTGCCATCAGTACGACAGGGAACTATGGCTACACCTTC; CDR3aa: CAISTTGNYGYTF
v_gene: TRBV5-6; j_gene: TRBJ2-7; abundance: many; d_gene: -; CDR3nt: TGTGCCAGCAGCTTGTCCGGGATCTCCTACGAGCAGTACTTC; CDR3aa: CASSLSGISYEQYF
v_gene: TRBV11-2; j_gene: TRBJ1-1; abundance: -; d_gene: -; CDR3nt: TGTGCCAGCGGCCGGTTTTTAGGCAGGGACTATTCTGAAGCTTTCTTT; CDR3aa: CASGRFLGRDYSEAFF
v_gene: TRBV20-1; j_gene: TRBJ2-7; abundance: many; d_gene: -; CDR3nt: TGCAGTGCTAGAGATTTGCGCAGGGCGATCGACGAGCAGTACTTC; CDR3aa: CSARDLRRAIDEQYF
v_gene: TRBV11-1; j_gene: TRBJ1-2; abundance: -; d_gene: TRBD1; CDR3nt: TGTGCCAGCAGCTACCTGACAGGGGATGAATCCGATGGCTACACCTTC; CDR3aa: CASSYLTGDESDGYTF
v_gene: TRBV29-1; j_gene: TRBJ2-2; abundance: many; d_gene: TRBD1; CDR3nt: TGCAGCGGTAAACAGGGGGCACCCGGGGAGCTGTTTTTT; CDR3aa: CSGKQGAPGELFF
v_gene: TRBV12-3/TRBV12-4; j_gene: TRBJ1-5; abundance: many; d_gene: -; CDR3nt: TGTGCCAGCAGTTTAGACTCGTTTCAGCCCCAGCATTTT; CDR3aa: CASSLDSFQPQHF
v_gene: TRBV4-1; j_gene: TRBJ2-7; abundance: many; d_gene: TRBD2; CDR3nt: TGCGCCAGCAGCTCTCCCCGGACTAGCGGGAGCTCCTACGAGCAGTACTTC; CDR3aa: CASSSPRTSGSSYEQYF
v_gene: TRBV12-3/TRBV12-4; j_gene: TRBJ2-7; abundance: many; d_gene: TRBD2; CDR3nt: TGTGCCAGCAGCCAGGGACTAGCGGACCCCTACGAGCAGTACTTC; CDR3aa: CASSQGLADPYEQYF
v_gene: TRBV6-1; j_gene: TRBJ2-7; abundance: many; d_gene: -; CDR3nt: TGTGCCAGCAGTGATCTTGTGTCCTACGAGCAGTACTTC; CDR3aa: CASSDLVSYEQYF